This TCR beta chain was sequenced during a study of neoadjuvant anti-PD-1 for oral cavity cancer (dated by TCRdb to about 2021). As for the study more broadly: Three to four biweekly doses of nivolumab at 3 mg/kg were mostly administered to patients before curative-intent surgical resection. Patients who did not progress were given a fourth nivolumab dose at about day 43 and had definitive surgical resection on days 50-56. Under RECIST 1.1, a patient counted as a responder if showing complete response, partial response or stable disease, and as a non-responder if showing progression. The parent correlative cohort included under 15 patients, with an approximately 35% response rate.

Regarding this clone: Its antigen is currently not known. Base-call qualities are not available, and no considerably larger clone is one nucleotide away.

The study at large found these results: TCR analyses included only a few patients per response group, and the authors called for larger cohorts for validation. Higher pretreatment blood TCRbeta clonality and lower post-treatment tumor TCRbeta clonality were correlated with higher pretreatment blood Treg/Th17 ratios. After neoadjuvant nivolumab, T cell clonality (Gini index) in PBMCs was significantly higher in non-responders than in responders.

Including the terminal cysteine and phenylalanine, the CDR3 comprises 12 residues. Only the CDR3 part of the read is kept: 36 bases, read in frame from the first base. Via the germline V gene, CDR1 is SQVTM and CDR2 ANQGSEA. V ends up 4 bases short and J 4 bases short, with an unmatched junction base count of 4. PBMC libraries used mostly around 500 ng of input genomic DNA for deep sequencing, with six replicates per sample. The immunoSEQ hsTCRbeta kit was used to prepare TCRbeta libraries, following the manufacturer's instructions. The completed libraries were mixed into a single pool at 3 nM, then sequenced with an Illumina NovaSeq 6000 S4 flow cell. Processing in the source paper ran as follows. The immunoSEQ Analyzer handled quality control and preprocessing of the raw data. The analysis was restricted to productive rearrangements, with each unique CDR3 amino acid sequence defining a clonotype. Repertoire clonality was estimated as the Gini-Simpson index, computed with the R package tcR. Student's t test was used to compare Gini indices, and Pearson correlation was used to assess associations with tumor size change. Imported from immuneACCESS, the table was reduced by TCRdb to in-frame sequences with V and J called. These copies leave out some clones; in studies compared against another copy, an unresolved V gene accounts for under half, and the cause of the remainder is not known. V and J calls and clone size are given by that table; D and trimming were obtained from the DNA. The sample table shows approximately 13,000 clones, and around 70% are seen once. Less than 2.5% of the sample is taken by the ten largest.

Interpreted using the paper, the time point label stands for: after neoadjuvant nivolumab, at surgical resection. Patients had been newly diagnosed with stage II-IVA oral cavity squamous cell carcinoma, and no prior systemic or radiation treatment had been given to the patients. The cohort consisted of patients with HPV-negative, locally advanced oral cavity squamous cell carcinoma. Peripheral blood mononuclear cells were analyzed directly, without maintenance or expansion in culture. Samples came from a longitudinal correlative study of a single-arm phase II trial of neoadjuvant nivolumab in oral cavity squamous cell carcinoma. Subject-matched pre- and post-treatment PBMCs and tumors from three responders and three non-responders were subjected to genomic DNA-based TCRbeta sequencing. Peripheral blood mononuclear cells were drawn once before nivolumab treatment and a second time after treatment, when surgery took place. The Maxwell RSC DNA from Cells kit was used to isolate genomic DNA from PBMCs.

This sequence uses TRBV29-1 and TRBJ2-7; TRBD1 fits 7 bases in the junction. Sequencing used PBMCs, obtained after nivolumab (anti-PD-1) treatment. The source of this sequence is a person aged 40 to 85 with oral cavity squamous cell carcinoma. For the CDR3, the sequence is CSVGGRGYEQYF. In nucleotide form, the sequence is TGCAGCGTTGGTGGCAGGGGGTACGAGCAGTACTTC.